These 2 T cell receptor beta chains share one sample of origin, sequenced in a study of regulatory T cells in long-lasting Graves disease. Sequencing libraries for TCR beta were prepared with iRepertoire HTBI primers and Arm-PCR of CDR3 regions. TCRdb ran MiXCR on the multiplex PCR reads and lists one entry per CDR3 protein. The sample has about 460,000 distinct CDR3 sequences, about 22% seen once. Time point meaning: persistent/refractory GD, antithyroid drugs over 5 years with positive TRAb. PBMC-derived RNA was used for the TCR library. This specimen consisted of peripheral blood mononuclear cells (PBMCs), obtained when the disease was refractory, from a patient treated with antithyroid drugs. These receptors were obtained from a female donor with Graves disease.

The chain joins TRBV7-2 to TRBJ1-1; no definite D call. The CDR3 sequence is 14 residues long. V dropped 9 bases and J dropped 1 base, with 15 bases sitting between them. Germline CDR1 reads SGHTA; CDR2 reads FQGNSA. The CDR3 bases are TGTGCCAGTAGTATAGAGCAGGCGAACACTGAAGCTTTCTTT. Encoded protein: CASSIEQANTEAFF.

In this sample, this clonotype turned up many times. V is TRBV12-3 or TRBV12-4 and J is TRBJ2-2; no clear D gene. V lost 5 bases, J lost 2 bases, and 9 bases lay in between. The CDR3 covers 14 residues. Written as DNA, the CDR3 is TGTGCCAGCAGTCCGGACCCAAACACCGGGGAGCTGTTTTTT. This translates into CASSPDPNTGELFF.